The 10 T cell receptor beta chains given below trace back to one sample, sequenced in a study of T cell repertoires in cytomegalovirus infection. TCRdb reprocessed the reads via MiXCR and lists one record per CDR3 protein. The data show about 300,000 distinct CDR3 sequences, 9.6% seen once. The sample comprised PBMCs. Source of these receptors: a human donor in good health (CMV status not recorded). Some clones in this sample may be carry-over from other donors' samples.

Ten or more counts support this clonotype. This chain links TRBV29-1 with TRBJ2-7, with D possibly being TRBD1 (6 bases). This CDR3 is 11 amino acids long. Germline loops: CDR1 SQVTM, CDR2 ANQGSEA. The V end lost 7 bases, the J end lost 9 bases, and 16 bases lay between the germline ends. The CDR3 loop reads CSAERGTTQYV. CDR3 nucleotide sequence: TGCAGCGCCGAAAGGGGGACCACGCAGTACGTC.

The chain has TRBV20-1 and TRBJ2-4; 9 nucleotides match TRBD1. Germline V gives CDR1 DFQATT, CDR2 SNEGSKA (reference sequence). Losses at the gene ends were 1 base for V and 3 bases for J; bases not matched to a gene: 1. CDR3 length: 14 amino acids. The DNA of the CDR3 is TGCAGTGCTAGAGGACAGGGGGGCAAAAACATTCAGTACTTC. Translation: CSARGQGGKNIQYF.

This clonotype was seen repeatedly, ten times or more. The chain joins TRBV6-5 to TRBJ2-7; 9 nucleotides agree with TRBD1. Unmatched junction bases numbered 9, after V lost 5 bases and J lost 4 bases. CDR1 MNHEY and CDR2 SVGAGI come from the germline V gene. This CDR3 contains 15 residues. CDR3 region: CASSAAGTGRYEQYV. The CDR3 coding sequence is TGTGCCAGCAGTGCGGCCGGGACAGGGAGATACGAGCAGTACGTC.

This clonotype was seen at least ten times. The V and J genes are TRBV24-1 and TRBJ2-6; 9 nucleotides line up with TRBD1. The CDR3 runs 19 residues. Germline V gene sequence: CDR1 KGHDR, CDR2 SFDVKD. The J segment lost 0 bases and the V segment lost 5 bases, leaving 10 bases of the junction unmatched. Here the CDR3 reads CATSAVPGQGLSGANVLTF. The CDR3 bases are TGTGCCACCAGTGCCGTGCCGGGACAGGGACTCTCTGGGGCCAACGTCCTGACTTTC.

On this clonotype: This may come from a read error, since a much larger clone is one base off. The J gene is TRBJ2-7, the V gene TRBV5-5, with D perhaps matching TRBD1 or TRBD2 (5 bases each). CDR3 length equals 13 residues. Germline V gene data show CDR1 as SGHKS and CDR2 as YYEKEE (reference sequence). V lost 0 bases and J 3 bases, leaving 7 bases between the germline ends. The CDR3 is CASSLVGDYEQYF. The CDR3 DNA is TGTGCCAGCAGCTTGGTGGGGGACTACGAGCAGTACTTC.

A few counts support this clonotype. This chain links TRBV5-1 with TRBJ2-2, with 9 bases aligning to TRBD2. Germline assignment: CDR1 SGHRS and CDR2 YFSETQ. The junction had 14 bases not matched to a gene; V was cut back by 5 bases and J by 0 bases. The CDR3 has 19 amino acids. Written as DNA, the CDR3 is TGCGCCAGCAGAGGCACGCGAGCGGGGGGATCCGCGAACACCGGGGAGCTGTTTTTT. Its protein product is CASRGTRAGGSANTGELFF.

This clonotype was seen ten or more times. This CDR3 reads CATSRISGGTGYTF. The CDR3 DNA sequence: TGTGCCACCAGCAGAATCTCGGGGGGTACTGGCTACACCTTC. The chain joins TRBV15 to TRBJ1-2; D might be TRBD1 (5 bases). V was shortened by 2 bases and J by 7 bases, with 14 bases between the two germline ends. The CDR3 has 14 residues. Germline V gene data show CDR1 as LNHNV and CDR2 as YYDKDF (reference sequence).

J is TRBJ1-1 and V is TRBV28; D is perhaps TRBD1 (6 bases). V dropped 0 bases and J dropped 0 bases, with 20 bases sitting between them. The length of the CDR3 is 19 residues. Germline V gene lookup returns CDR1 MDHEN and CDR2 SYDVKM. The CDR3 here is CASSLWGRGTHPLNTEAFF. The DNA of the CDR3 is TGTGCCAGCAGTTTATGGGGTAGGGGGACACATCCCCTGAACACTGAAGCTTTCTTT.

This clonotype was counted many times. The V call is TRBV25-1, the J call TRBJ2-5; TRBD2 matches at 8 bases. The CDR3 extends over 14 amino acids. Losses at the gene ends were 6 bases for V and 4 bases for J; bases not matched to a gene: 7. Per the germline V gene, CDR1 is MGHDK and CDR2 is SYGVNS. CDR3 bases: TGTGCCAGCAGAATAACTAGCGGAGGAGAGACCCAGTACTTC. Translated, it gives CASRITSGGETQYF.

Ten or more counts support this clonotype. The chain carries TRBV5-1 and TRBJ2-5; TRBD2 is a possible D gene (6 bases). This CDR3 is 15 amino acids long. Trimming removed 1 base from V and 4 bases from J, with 14 bases in between. The germline gives CDR1 SGHRS, CDR2 YFSETQ. CDR3 bases: TGCGCCAGCAGCTTGCCGGGGACGGAGGGAGAGACCCAGTACTTC. Translated: CASSLPGTEGETQYF.